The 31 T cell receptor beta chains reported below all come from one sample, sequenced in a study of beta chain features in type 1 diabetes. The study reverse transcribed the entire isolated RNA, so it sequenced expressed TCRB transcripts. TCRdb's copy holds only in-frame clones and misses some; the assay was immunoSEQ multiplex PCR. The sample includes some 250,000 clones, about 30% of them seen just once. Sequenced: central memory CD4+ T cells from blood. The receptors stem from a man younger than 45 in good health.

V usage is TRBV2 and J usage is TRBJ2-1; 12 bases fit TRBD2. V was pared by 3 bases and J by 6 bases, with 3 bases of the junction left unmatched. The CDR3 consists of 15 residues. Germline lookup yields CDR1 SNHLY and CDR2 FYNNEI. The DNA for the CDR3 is TGTGCCAGCAGTGAGATGACTAGCGGGAGCAATGAGCAGTTCTTC. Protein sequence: CASSEMTSGSNEQFF.

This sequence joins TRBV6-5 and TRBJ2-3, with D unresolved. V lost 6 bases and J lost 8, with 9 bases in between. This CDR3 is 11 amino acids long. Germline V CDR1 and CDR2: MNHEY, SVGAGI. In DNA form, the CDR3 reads TGTGCCAGCAGCAATTTGGGTACGCAGTATTTT. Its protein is CASSNLGTQYF.

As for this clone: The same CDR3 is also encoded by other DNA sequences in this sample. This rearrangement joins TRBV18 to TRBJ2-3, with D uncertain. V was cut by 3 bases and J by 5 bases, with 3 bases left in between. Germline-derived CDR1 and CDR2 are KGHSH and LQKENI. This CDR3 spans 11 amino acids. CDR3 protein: CASSPGDTQYF. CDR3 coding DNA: TGTGCCAGCTCACCCGGAGATACGCAGTATTTT.

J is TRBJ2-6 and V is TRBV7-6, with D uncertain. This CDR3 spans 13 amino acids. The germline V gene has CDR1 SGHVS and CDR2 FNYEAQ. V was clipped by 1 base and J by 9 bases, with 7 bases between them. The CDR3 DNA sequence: TGTGCCAGCAGCTTAGGGCGCGGCAACGTCCTGACTTTC. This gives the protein CASSLGRGNVLTF. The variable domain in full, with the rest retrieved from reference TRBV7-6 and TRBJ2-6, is GAGVSQSPRYKVTKRGQDVALRCDPISGHVSLYWYRQALGQGPEFLTYFNYEAQQDKSGLPNDRFSAERPEGSISTLTIQRTEQRDSAMYRCASSLGRGNVLTFGAGSRLTVL.

The CDR3 nucleotides read TGTGCCAGCAGTCCCACTGGACTAGCCTTTACCAAAAACATTCAGTACTTC. Its protein is CASSPTGLAFTKNIQYF. The chain employs TRBV28 and TRBJ2-4; 8 bases align to TRBD2. Trimming cost V 5 bases and J 2 bases; bases outside gene matches: 11. The CDR3 is 17 amino acids. CDR1 and CDR2 (germline): MDHEN, SYDVKM.

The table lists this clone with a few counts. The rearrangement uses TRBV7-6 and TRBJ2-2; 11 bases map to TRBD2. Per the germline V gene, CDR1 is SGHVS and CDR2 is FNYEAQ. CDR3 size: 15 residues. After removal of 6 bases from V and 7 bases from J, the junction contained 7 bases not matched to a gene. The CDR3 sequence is CASSSLAGAGGELFF. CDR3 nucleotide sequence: TGTGCCAGCAGTTCACTAGCGGGGGCCGGCGGGGAGCTGTTTTTT. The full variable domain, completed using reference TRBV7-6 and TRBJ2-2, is GAGVSQSPRYKVTKRGQDVALRCDPISGHVSLYWYRQALGQGPEFLTYFNYEAQQDKSGLPNDRFSAERPEGSISTLTIQRTEQRDSAMYRCASSSLAGAGGELFFGEGSRLTVL.

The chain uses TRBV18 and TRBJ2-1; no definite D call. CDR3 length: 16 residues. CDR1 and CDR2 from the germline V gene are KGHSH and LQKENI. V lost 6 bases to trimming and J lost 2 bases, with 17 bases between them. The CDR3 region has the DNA TGTGCCAGCTCCCCAAGGATGGTGGCTCCCTACAATGAGCAGTTCTTC. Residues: CASSPRMVAPYNEQFF.

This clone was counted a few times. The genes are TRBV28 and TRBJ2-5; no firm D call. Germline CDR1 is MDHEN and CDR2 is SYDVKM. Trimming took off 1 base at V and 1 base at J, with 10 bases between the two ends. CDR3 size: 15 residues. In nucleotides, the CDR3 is TGTGCCAGCAGTTTATTTCGTAACAGCCAAGAGACCCAGTACTTC. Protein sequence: CASSLFRNSQETQYF.

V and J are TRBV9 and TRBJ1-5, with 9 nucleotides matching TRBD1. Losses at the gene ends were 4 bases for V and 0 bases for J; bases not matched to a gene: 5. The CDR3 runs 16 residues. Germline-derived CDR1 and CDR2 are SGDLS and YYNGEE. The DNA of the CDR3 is TGTGCCAGCAGCCCAGGGACAGGGCTTAGCAATCAGCCCCAGCATTTT. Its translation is CASSPGTGLSNQPQHF.

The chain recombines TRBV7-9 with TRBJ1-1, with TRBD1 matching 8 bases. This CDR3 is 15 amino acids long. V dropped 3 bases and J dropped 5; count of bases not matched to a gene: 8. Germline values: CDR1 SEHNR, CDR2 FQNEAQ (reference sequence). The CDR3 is CASSLADRGGTEAFF. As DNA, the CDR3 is TGTGCCAGCAGCTTGGCTGACAGGGGAGGGACTGAAGCTTTCTTT.

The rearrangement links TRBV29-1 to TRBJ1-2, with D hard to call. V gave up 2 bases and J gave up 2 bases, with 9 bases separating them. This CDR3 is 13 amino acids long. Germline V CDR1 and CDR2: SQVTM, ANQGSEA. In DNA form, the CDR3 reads TGCAGCGTTGAAATTCTGAGGAACTATGGCTACACCTTC. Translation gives CSVEILRNYGYTF.

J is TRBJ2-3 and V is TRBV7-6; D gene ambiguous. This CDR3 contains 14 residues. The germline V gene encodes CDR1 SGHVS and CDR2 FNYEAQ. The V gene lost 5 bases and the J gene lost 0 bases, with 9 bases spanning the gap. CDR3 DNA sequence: TGTGCCAGCAGCCTCGGAAGGAGCACAGATACGCAGTATTTT. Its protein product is CASSLGRSTDTQYF.

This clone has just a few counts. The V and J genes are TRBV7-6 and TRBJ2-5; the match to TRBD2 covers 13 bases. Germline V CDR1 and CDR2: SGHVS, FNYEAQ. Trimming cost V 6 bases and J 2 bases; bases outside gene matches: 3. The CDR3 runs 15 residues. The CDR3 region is CASRRLAGGQETQYF. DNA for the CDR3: TGTGCCAGCAGAAGACTAGCGGGAGGACAAGAGACCCAGTACTTC.

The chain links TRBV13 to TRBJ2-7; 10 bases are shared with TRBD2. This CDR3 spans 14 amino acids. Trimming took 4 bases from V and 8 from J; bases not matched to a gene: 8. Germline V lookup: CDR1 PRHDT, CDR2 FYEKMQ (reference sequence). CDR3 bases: TGTGCCAGCAGCTCGGCGACTAGCGGGCCTCAGCAGTACTTC. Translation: CASSSATSGPQQYF. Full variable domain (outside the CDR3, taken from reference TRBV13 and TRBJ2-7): AAGVIQSPRHLIKEKRETATLKCYPIPRHDTVYWYQQGPGQDPQFLISFYEKMQSDKGSIPDRFSAQQFSDYHSELNMSSLELGDSALYFCASSSATSGPQQYFGPGTRLTVT.

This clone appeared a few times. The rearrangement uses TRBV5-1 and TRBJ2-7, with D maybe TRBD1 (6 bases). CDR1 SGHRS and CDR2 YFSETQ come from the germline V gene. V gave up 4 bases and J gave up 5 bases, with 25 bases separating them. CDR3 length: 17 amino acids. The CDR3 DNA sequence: TGCGCCAGCAGCCCCGAGACCAGGGGCTTTGGCGTCCACGAGCAGTACTTC. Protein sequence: CASSPETRGFGVHEQYF.

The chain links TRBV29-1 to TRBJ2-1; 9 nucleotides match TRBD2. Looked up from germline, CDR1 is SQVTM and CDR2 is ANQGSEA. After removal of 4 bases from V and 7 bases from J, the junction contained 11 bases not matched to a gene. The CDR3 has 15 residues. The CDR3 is CSVGFLSGGPNEQFF. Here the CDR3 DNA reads TGCAGCGTTGGGTTTCTTAGCGGGGGACCGAATGAGCAGTTCTTC.

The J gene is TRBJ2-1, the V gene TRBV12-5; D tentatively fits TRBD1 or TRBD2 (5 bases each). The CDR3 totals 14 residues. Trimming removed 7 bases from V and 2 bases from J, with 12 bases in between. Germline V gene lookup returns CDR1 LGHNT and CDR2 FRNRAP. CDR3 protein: CASAGWGTYNEQFF. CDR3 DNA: TGTGCTAGTGCCGGCTGGGGGACCTACAATGAGCAGTTCTTC.

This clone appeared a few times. The CDR3 spells CASSVTSGGTDTQYF. As DNA, the CDR3 is TGTGCCAGCAGCGTAACTTCGGGCGGCACAGATACGCAGTATTTT. The rearrangement joins TRBV9 to TRBJ2-3; D unclear. Germline V gene sequence: CDR1 SGDLS, CDR2 YYNGEE. The CDR3 covers 15 residues. V was clipped by 1 base and J by 1 base, with 10 bases between them.

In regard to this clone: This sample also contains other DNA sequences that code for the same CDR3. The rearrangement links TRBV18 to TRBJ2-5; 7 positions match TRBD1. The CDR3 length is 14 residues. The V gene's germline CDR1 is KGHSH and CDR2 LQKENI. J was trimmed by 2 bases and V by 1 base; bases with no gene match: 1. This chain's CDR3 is CASSPRTGQETQYF. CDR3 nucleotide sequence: TGTGCCAGCTCACCACGGACAGGACAAGAGACCCAGTACTTC.

CDR3 nucleotides: TGTGCTAGTGGCCCGACTGGAACCCTCCCCCAAGAGACCCAGTACTTC. Translating gives CASGPTGTLPQETQYF. V gene TRBV12-5 combines with J gene TRBJ2-5, with unresolved D. The CDR3 has 16 amino acids. CDR1 is LGHNT and CDR2 is FRNRAP in the germline V gene. Trimming left V 6 bases short and J 1 base short, with 18 bases between.

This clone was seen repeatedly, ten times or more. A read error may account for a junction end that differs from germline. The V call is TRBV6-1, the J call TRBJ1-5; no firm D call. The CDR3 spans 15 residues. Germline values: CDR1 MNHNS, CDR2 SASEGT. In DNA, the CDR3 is TGTGCCAGCAGCGAAGGATCCCTGGGGAATCAGCCCCAGCATTTT. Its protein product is CASSEGSLGNQPQHF.

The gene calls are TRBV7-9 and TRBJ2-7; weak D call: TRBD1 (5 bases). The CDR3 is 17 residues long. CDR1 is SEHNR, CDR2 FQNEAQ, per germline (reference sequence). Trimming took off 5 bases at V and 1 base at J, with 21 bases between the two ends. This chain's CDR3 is CASSPGFPGYPSYEQYF. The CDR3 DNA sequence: TGTGCCAGCAGCCCGGGTTTTCCAGGGTATCCTTCCTACGAGCAGTACTTC.

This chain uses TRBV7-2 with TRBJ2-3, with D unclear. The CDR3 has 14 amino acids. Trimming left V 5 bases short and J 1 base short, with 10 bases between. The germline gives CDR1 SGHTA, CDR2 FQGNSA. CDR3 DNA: TGTGCCAGCAGCACTTCGTTCGGCACAGATACGCAGTATTTT. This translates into CASSTSFGTDTQYF.

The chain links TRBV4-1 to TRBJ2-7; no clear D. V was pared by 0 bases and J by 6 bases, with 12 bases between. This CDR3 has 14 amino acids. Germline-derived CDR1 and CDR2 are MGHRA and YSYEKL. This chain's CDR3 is CASSQDIRASEQYF. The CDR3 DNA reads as TGCGCCAGCAGCCAAGATATACGGGCGAGCGAGCAGTACTTC.

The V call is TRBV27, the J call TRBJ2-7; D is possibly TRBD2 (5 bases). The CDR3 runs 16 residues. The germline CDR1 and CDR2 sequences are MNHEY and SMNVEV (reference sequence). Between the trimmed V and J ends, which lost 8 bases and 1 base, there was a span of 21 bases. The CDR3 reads CASLTSSRPESYEQYF. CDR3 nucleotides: TGTGCCAGCCTCACCTCTAGCCGACCTGAATCCTACGAGCAGTACTTC.

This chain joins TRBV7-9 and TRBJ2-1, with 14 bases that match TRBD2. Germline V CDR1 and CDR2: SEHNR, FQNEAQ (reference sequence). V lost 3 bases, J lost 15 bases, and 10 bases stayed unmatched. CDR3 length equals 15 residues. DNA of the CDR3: TGTGCCAGCAGCTTCTACGGGACTAGCGGGAGCCGGTGGTTCTTC. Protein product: CASSFYGTSGSRWFF.

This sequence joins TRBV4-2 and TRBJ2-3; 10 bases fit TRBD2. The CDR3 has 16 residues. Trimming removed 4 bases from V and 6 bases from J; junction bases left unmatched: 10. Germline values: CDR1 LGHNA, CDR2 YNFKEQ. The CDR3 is CASSPLAGVGGDTQYF. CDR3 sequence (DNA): TGTGCCAGCAGCCCCCTAGCGGGGGTTGGGGGCGATACGCAGTATTTT.

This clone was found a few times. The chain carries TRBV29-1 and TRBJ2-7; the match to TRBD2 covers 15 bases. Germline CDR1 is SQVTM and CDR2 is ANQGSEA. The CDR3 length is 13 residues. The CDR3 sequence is CRAGLAGGYEQYF. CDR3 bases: TGCCGCGCCGGACTAGCGGGAGGGTACGAGCAGTACTTC.

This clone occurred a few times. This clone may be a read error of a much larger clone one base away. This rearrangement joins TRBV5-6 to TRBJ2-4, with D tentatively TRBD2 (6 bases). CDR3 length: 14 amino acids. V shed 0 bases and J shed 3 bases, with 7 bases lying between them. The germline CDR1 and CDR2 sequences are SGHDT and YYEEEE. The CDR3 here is CASSLGRGKNIQYF. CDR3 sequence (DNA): TGTGCCAGCAGCTTGGGGAGGGGCAAAAACATTCAGTACTTC.

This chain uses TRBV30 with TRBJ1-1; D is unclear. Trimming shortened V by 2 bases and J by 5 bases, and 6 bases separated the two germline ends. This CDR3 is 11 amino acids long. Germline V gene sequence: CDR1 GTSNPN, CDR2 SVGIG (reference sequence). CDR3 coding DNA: TGTGCCTGGAGTTTGGGGACTGAAGCTTTCTTT. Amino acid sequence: CAWSLGTEAFF.

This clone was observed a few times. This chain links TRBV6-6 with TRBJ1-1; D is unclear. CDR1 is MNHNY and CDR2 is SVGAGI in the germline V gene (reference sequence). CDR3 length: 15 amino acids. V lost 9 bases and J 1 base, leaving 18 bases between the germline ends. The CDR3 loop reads CASTRGGRENTEAFF. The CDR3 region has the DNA TGTGCCAGTACTCGAGGCGGACGGGAGAACACTGAAGCTTTCTTT.